Given below is one T cell receptor beta chain in context. The data stem from a study of blood T cell repertoires in COVID-19. Whole-study context: Whether acute or convalescent, the COVID-19 samples came from the United States, Italy and Spain. In each case, the material was cDNA or gDNA derived from T cells, B-cell-depleted T cells, or PBMCs.

Profiled with immunoSEQ multiplex PCR; TCRdb holds only in-frame clones, not every one. The sample shows around 700,000 clones, about nine tenths of them seen only once. Sequenced input: peripheral blood. The TCR originated in a woman aged 18-30 years with acute or convalescent COVID-19.

In DNA form, the CDR3 reads TGTGCCAGCAGCTTGTGGGACAGGGTCTACAATGAGCAGTTCTTC. Encoded protein: CASSLWDRVYNEQFF. The V gene is TRBV5-6, the J gene TRBJ2-1; 9 bases are shared with TRBD1. V trimming: 1 base; J trimming: 3 bases; junction bases outside the gene matches: 2. Germline V CDR1 and CDR2: SGHDT, YYEEEE. This CDR3 has 15 amino acids.